Following are 18 T cell receptor beta chains from one sample sequenced in a study of regulatory T cells in long-lasting Graves disease. Researchers made TCR beta libraries by using iRepertoire HTBI primers and running Arm-PCR on CDR3 regions. TCRdb fed the multiplex PCR reads into MiXCR, producing one record per CDR3 protein. The sample yields over 500,000 distinct CDR3 sequences, 15% to 20% seen once. Time point in this sample: newly diagnosed GD, antithyroid drugs for less than 3 months. Scientists built the TCR library using RNA that was extracted from PBMCs. The data also belong to a second study, concerning T cells in Graves' hyperthyroidism and ophthalmopathy.

The sample consisted of peripheral blood mononuclear cells (PBMCs), taken at new diagnosis, from a patient treated with antithyroid drugs. The receptors were sampled from a man aged 18 to 29 with Graves disease.

In this sample, this clonotype turned up many times. CDR3 bases: TGTGCCAGCAGCTTAGGGTTAGTAGTAGCAGATACGCAGTATTTT. Encoded protein: CASSLGLVVADTQYF. The J gene is TRBJ2-3, the V gene TRBV7-2; no reliable D call. Germline assignment: CDR1 SGHTA and CDR2 FQGNSA. Between the trimmed V and J ends, which lost 1 base and 4 bases, there was a span of 12 bases. The CDR3 contains 15 residues.

V is TRBV11-3 and J is TRBJ2-7, with unresolved D. The germline V and J ends were trimmed by 6 bases and 7 bases, with 7 bases remaining between them. This CDR3 spans 10 amino acids. Germline CDR1 reads SGHNT; CDR2 reads YENEEA. The CDR3 sequence is CASRLGEQYF. CDR3 in DNA: TGTGCCAGCAGGCTCGGGGAGCAGTACTTC.

This sequence joins TRBV5-1 and TRBJ2-3, with 11 bases identical to TRBD1. The CDR3 is 15 amino acids. Germline V gene sequence: CDR1 SGHRS, CDR2 YFSETQ. V dropped 2 bases and J dropped 5; count of bases not matched to a gene: 4. In nucleotides, the CDR3 is TGCGCCAGCAGCTTCTCCGGGACAGGGGGAGATACGCAGTATTTT. Its protein is CASSFSGTGGDTQYF.

This clonotype was counted many times. CDR3 sequence: CASSRDRNYGYTF. The CDR3 DNA reads as TGTGCCAGCAGCCGTGACAGGAACTATGGCTACACCTTC. The J gene is TRBJ1-2, the V gene TRBV7-9, with D possibly TRBD1 on 6 matching bases. CDR1 and CDR2 (germline): SEHNR, FQNEAQ (reference sequence). The CDR3 spans 13 residues. With 5 bases removed from V and 2 bases from J, the gap between germline ends came to 9 bases. The full variable domain, completed using reference TRBV7-9 and TRBJ1-2, is DTGVSQNPRHKITKRGQNVTFRCDPISEHNRLYWYRQTLGQGPEFLTYFQNEAQLEKSRLLSDRFSAERPKGSFSTLEIQRTEQGDSAMYLCASSRDRNYGYTFGSGTRLTVV.

The chain recombines TRBV20-1 with TRBJ2-7; 10 nucleotides match TRBD2. V dropped 0 bases and J dropped 9; count of bases not matched to a gene: 11. The CDR3 is 15 residues long. Germline assignment: CDR1 DFQATT and CDR2 SNEGSKA (reference sequence). The CDR3 bases are TGCAGTGCTAGAGATCTGGCGCTAGCGGGAGTCCGGCAGTACTTC. As protein: CSARDLALAGVRQYF.

The genes are TRBV19 and TRBJ2-1, with D possibly TRBD2 on 5 matching bases. The germline V gene has CDR1 LNHDA and CDR2 SQIVND (reference sequence). The length of the CDR3 is 17 residues. Trimming took off 0 bases at V and 4 bases at J, with 16 bases between the two ends. The CDR3 here is CASSIDPASLMYNEQFF. The CDR3, as DNA: TGTGCCAGTAGTATAGATCCGGCTAGCTTGATGTACAATGAGCAGTTCTTC.

CDR3: CAIRIAESSRGSNNGYTF. CDR3 coding DNA: TGTGCCATCAGGATCGCCGAATCTTCACGGGGTTCAAATAATGGCTACACCTTC. V is TRBV10-3 and J is TRBJ1-2; D uncertain. Germline V gene data show CDR1 as ENHRY and CDR2 as SYGVKD. The V gene lost 6 bases and the J gene lost 6 bases, with 29 bases spanning the gap. CDR3 length equals 18 residues.

There are many counts of this clonotype. The chain is built from TRBV30 and TRBJ1-1, with D maybe TRBD1 (5 bases). Germline assignment: CDR1 GTSNPN and CDR2 SVGIG (reference sequence). Trimming shortened V by 0 bases and J by 5 bases, and 10 bases separated the two germline ends. The CDR3 covers 13 residues. DNA of the CDR3: TGTGCCTGGAGTGTACTAAAGGGGACTGAAGCTTTCTTT. Translation: CAWSVLKGTEAFF.

J is TRBJ2-3 and V is TRBV5-6, with no clear D. CDR1 SGHDT and CDR2 YYEEEE come from the germline V gene. Trimming left V 2 bases short and J 4 bases short, with 14 bases between. This CDR3 contains 15 residues. The CDR3 nucleotides are TGTGCCAGCAGCTTCGGCAGTAGGCCCCCAGATACGCAGTATTTT. This translates into CASSFGSRPPDTQYF.

This clonotype was found many times. The chain joins TRBV3-1 to TRBJ1-3; no definite D call. From germline, CDR1 is LGHDT and CDR2 YNNKEL (reference sequence). The CDR3 sequence is 15 residues long. V was trimmed by 0 bases and J by 0 bases, leaving 6 bases between them. CDR3 loop: CASSQDPSSGNTIYF. The CDR3, as DNA: TGTGCCAGCAGCCAAGACCCGAGCTCTGGAAACACCATATATTTT.

The J gene is TRBJ1-1, the V gene TRBV6-1, with D possibly being TRBD1 (5 bases). The CDR3 contains 14 residues. Trimming stripped 6 bases from V and 10 bases from J, with 21 bases between. Germline V gives CDR1 MNHNS, CDR2 SASEGT. CDR3 nucleotides: TGTGCCAGCAGCCCCCATAGGGACCAGGGACGAGCTTTCTTT. Its protein is CASSPHRDQGRAFF.

The J gene is TRBJ2-5, the V gene TRBV25-1; TRBD1 might be the D (6 bases). CDR1 is MGHDK, CDR2 SYGVNS, per germline. The CDR3 covers 15 residues. V was clipped by 0 bases and J by 5 bases, with 13 bases between them. CDR3 protein: CASSEYKQGGETQYF. DNA of the CDR3: TGTGCCAGCAGTGAATATAAACAGGGCGGCGAGACCCAGTACTTC. Looking up the rest from reference TRBV25-1 and TRBJ2-5 gives the full variable domain: EADIYQTPRYLVIGTGKKITLECSQTMGHDKMYWYQQDPGMELHLIHYSYGVNSTEKGDLSSESTVSRIRTEHFPLTLESARPSHTSQYLCASSEYKQGGETQYFGPGTRLLVL.

This clonotype was detected ten times or more. This chain links TRBV6-1 with TRBJ1-1, with D unresolved. The germline V and J ends were trimmed by 8 bases and 6 bases, with 7 bases remaining between them. Germline lookup yields CDR1 MNHNS and CDR2 SASEGT. This CDR3 has 10 residues. For the CDR3, the DNA is TGTGCCAGCGGGAGTCCTGAAGCTTTCTTT. Protein sequence: CASGSPEAFF.

In its sample, this clonotype was seen a few times. Its ends do not fully match the called genes, so a read error is possible. The chain has TRBV27 and TRBJ1-2; D perhaps matches TRBD1 (6 bases). The CDR3 runs 16 residues. CDR1 MNHEY and CDR2 SMNVEV come from the germline V gene (reference sequence). The CDR3 reads CASRISGVLANYDYTF. The CDR3, as DNA: TGTGCCAGCAGAATCTCAGGGGTGCTTGCTAACTATGACTACACCTTC.

This clonotype was found a few times. The chain employs TRBV19 and TRBJ1-6; D not resolved. This CDR3 comprises 15 residues. Germline V gene data show CDR1 as LNHDA and CDR2 as SQIVND (reference sequence). V was shortened by 3 bases and J by 8 bases, with 14 bases between the two germline ends. The CDR3 is CASSIARTGHSPLHF. For the CDR3, the DNA is TGTGCCAGTAGTATTGCGAGAACCGGGCATTCACCCCTCCACTTT.

The chain couples TRBV6-1 to TRBJ2-4; 7 positions agree with TRBD2. CDR1 and CDR2 from the germline V gene are MNHNS and SASEGT. The CDR3 has 18 residues. Losses at the gene ends were 6 bases for V and 3 bases for J; bases not matched to a gene: 17. CDR3 sequence (DNA): TGTGCCAGCAGACCTCTAAAGGGAGGGAGTCTTGGCAAAAACATTCAGTACTTC. Amino acid sequence: CASRPLKGGSLGKNIQYF.

This clonotype was counted many times. The rearrangement links TRBV30 to TRBJ1-4; D gene unclear. CDR3 size: 15 residues. Per germline, CDR1 GTSNPN and CDR2 SVGIG (reference sequence). Trimming removed 0 bases from V and 4 bases from J, with 12 bases in between. The CDR3: CAWSVLGGDNEKLFF. CDR3 coding DNA: TGTGCCTGGAGTGTATTAGGAGGAGATAATGAAAAACTGTTTTTT.

Ten or more counts support this clonotype. The V and J genes are TRBV28 and TRBJ1-1, with D unclear. This CDR3 is built from 13 residues. In germline, CDR1 is MDHEN, CDR2 SYDVKM. V was cut by 6 bases and J by 7 bases, with 15 bases left in between. The CDR3 protein is CASRTTGHFEAFF. CDR3 coding DNA: TGTGCCAGCAGAACGACGGGCCATTTTGAAGCTTTCTTT.